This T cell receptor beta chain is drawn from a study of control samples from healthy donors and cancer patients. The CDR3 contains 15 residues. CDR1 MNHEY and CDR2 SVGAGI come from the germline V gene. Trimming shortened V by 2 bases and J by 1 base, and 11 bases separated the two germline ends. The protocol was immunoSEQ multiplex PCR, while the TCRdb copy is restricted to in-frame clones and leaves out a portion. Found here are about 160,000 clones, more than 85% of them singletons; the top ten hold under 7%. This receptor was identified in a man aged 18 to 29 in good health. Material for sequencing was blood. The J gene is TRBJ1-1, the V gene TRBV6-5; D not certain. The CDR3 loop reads CASSYTGPENTEAFF. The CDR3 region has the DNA TGTGCCAGCAGTTACACTGGCCCCGAGAACACTGAAGCTTTCTTT.